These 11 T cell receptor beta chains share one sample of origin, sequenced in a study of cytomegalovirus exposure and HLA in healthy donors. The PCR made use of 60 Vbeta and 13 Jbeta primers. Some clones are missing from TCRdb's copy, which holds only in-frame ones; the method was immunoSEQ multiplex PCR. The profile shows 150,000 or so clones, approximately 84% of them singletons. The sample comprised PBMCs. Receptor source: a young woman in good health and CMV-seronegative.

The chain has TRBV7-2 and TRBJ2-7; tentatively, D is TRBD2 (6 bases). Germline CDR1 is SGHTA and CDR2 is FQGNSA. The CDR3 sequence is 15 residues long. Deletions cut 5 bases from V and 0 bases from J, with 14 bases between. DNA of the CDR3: TGTGCCAGCAGCCAATGGCGGGGACCCTCCTACGAGCAGTACTTC. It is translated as CASSQWRGPSYEQYF.

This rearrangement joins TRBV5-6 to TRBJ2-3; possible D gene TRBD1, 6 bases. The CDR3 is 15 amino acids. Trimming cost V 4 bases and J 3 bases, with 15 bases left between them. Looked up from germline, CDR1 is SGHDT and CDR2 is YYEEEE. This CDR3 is CASSLPGAGTDTQYF. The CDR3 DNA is TGTGCCAGCAGCCTACCAGGGGCCGGGACAGATACGCAGTATTTT. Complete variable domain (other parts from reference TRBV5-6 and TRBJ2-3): DAGVTQSPTHLIKTRGQQVTLRCSPKSGHDTVSWYQQALGQGPQFIFQYYEEEERQRGNFPDRFSGHQFPNYSSELNVNALLLGDSALYLCASSLPGAGTDTQYFGPGTRLTVL.

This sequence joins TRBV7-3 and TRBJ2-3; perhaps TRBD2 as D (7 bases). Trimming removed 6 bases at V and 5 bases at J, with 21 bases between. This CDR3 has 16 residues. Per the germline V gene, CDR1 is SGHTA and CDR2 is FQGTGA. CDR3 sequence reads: CASSLSGGGPRDTQYF. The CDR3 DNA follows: TGTGCCAGCAGTTTATCGGGGGGCGGGCCGCGAGATACGCAGTATTTT.

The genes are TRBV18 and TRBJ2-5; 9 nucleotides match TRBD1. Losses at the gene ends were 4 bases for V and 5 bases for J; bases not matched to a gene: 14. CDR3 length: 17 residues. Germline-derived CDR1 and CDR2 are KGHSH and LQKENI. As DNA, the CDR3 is TGTGCCAGCTCACTTTTCCTTACCGGGACAGGGTTTGAGACCCAGTACTTC. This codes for CASSLFLTGTGFETQYF.

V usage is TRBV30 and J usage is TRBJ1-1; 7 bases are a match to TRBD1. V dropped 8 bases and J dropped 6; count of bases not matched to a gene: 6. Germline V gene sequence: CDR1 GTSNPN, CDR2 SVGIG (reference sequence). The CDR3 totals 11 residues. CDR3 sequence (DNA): TGTGCCGGGGGCGACAGGGCTGAAGCTTTCTTT. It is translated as CAGGDRAEAFF.

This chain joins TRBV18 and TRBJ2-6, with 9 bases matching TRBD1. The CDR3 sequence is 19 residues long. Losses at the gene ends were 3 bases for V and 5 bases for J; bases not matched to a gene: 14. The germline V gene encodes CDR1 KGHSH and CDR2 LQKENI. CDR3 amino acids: CASSPEMDRGHLWANVLTF. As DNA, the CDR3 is TGTGCCAGCTCACCCGAGATGGACAGGGGTCACCTCTGGGCCAACGTCCTGACTTTC.

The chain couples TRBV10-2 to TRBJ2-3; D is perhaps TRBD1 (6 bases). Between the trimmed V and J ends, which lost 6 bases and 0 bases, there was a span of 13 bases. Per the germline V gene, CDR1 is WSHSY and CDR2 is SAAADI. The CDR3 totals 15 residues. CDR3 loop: CASRYGDRSTDTQYF. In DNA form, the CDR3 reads TGCGCCAGCAGGTACGGTGACAGGAGCACAGATACGCAGTATTTT.

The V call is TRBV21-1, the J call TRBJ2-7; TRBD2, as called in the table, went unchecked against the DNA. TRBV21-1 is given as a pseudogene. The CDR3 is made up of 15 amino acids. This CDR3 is CASRRSGRLPYEQYF. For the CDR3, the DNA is TGTGCCAGCAGGAGGAGCGGGAGGTTACCCTACGAGCAGTACTTC.

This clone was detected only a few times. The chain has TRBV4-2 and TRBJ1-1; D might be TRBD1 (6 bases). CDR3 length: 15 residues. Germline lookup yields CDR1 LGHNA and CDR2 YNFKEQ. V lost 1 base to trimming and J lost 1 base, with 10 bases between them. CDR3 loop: CASSQVWTANTEAFF. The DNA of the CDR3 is TGTGCCAGCAGCCAAGTATGGACAGCGAACACTGAAGCTTTCTTT.

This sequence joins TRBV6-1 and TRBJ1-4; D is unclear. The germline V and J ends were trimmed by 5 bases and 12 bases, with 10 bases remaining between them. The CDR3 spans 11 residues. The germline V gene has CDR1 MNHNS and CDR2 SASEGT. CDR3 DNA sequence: TGTGCCAGCAGTCTCGGGGAGGAACTGTTTTTT. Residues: CASSLGEELFF.

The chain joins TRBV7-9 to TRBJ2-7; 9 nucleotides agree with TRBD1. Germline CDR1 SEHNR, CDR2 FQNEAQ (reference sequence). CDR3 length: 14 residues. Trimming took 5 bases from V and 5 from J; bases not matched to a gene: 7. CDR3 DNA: TGTGCCAGCAGCCGGGACAGGGAGTATGACGAGCAGTACTTC. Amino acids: CASSRDREYDEQYF.